The 8 T cell receptor beta chains given below trace back to one sample, sequenced in a study of blood T cell repertoires in COVID-19. Sequencing used immunoSEQ multiplex PCR; TCRdb keeps in-frame clones, though not all of them. This sample has 120,000 or so clones; 75% to 90% occur once, and the top ten carry 1.5% to 2%. Specimen: peripheral blood. The source of these receptors is a man in his sixties or seventies with acute or convalescent COVID-19.

The genes are TRBV5-5 and TRBJ1-2; D uncertain. Germline CDR1 and CDR2: SGHKS and YYEKEE (reference sequence). V was clipped by 3 bases and J by 2 bases, with 17 bases between them. The CDR3 has 16 residues. The CDR3 DNA reads as TGTGCCAGCAGCTCCCTTTCTAGGACTGAGAACTATGGCTACACCTTC. This gives the protein CASSSLSRTENYGYTF.

The chain links TRBV28 to TRBJ2-7; D gene unclear. CDR3 length: 12 residues. Trimming took off 3 bases at V and 9 bases at J, with 12 bases between the two ends. Germline CDR1 and CDR2: MDHEN and SYDVKM. CDR3: CASSLRGFGQYF. CDR3 sequence (DNA): TGTGCCAGCAGTTTGAGAGGTTTTGGGCAGTACTTC.

The gene calls are TRBV6-5 and TRBJ1-6; a possible D gene is TRBD1 (6 bases). CDR1 MNHEY and CDR2 SVGAGI come from the germline V gene. The CDR3 length is 16 residues. Trimming took off 0 bases at V and 8 bases at J, with 14 bases between the two ends. CDR3 protein: CASSYSSTGRDSPLHF. The CDR3 DNA sequence: TGTGCCAGCAGTTACTCGAGTACAGGGAGGGATTCACCCCTCCACTTT.

The chain recombines TRBV6-6 with TRBJ2-7; 13 bases are shared with TRBD2. V gave up 6 bases and J gave up 6 bases; unmatched junction bases: 2. The CDR3 consists of 13 residues. From germline, CDR1 is MNHNY and CDR2 SVGAGI (reference sequence). CDR3 DNA: TGTGCCAGCAGCGGGACTAGCGGGGTCGAGCAGTACTTC. Its translation: CASSGTSGVEQYF.

The chain has TRBV3-1 (or the pseudogene TRBV3-2) and TRBJ1-4; D ambiguous. The germline V gene encodes CDR1 LGHDT and CDR2 YNNKEL (reference sequence). The length of the CDR3 is 12 residues. V gave up 0 bases and J gave up 10 bases, with 6 bases separating them. This CDR3 is CASSQEGAKLFF. In DNA, the CDR3 is TGTGCCAGCAGCCAAGAAGGAGCAAAACTGTTTTTT.

This sequence joins TRBV2 and TRBJ2-7, with 9 bases fitting TRBD1. Germline V gene lookup returns CDR1 SNHLY and CDR2 FYNNEI. V trimming: 7 bases; J trimming: 4 bases; junction bases outside the gene matches: 5. The CDR3 totals 13 residues. The CDR3 DNA follows: TGTGCCAGCACTCGGGACAGGGAATACGAGCAGTACTTC. Protein sequence: CASTRDREYEQYF.

This clone was counted a few times. CDR3 sequence (DNA): TGTGCCAGCAGTGCCCCGGACAGAGACTATGGCTACACCTTC. Translated: CASSAPDRDYGYTF. The chain employs TRBV2 and TRBJ1-2; TRBD1 is a possible D gene (6 bases). Per the germline V gene, CDR1 is SNHLY and CDR2 is FYNNEI. The CDR3 covers 14 residues. The V end lost 4 bases, the J end lost 3 bases, and 12 bases lay between the germline ends.

To note about this clone: A read error may produce the germline difference seen at one junction end. The rearrangement links TRBV7-7 to TRBJ2-3; 8 nucleotides align to TRBD2. The V gene's germline CDR1 is SSHAT and CDR2 FNYEAQ (reference sequence). The CDR3 totals 15 residues. The CDR3 sequence: CASSLGGGRADTQYF. In nucleotides, the CDR3 is TGTGCTAGCAGCTTAGGCGGGGGGAGGGCAGATACGCAGTATTTT.